This entry features one TCR beta chain sequence. This receptor's antigen is unknown. Base qualities are not at hand, and no much larger clone is one base apart. For sequencing of the TCRbeta CDR3 region, genomic DNA was extracted from the sorted cells. The immunoSEQ Assay was used for sequencing of TCRbeta CDR3 regions. TCRdb's version of the immuneACCESS table is confined to in-frame rearrangements and falls short of the full clone set. An unresolved V gene accounts for under half of the shortfall where checked; the remainder is of unknown origin. This sample comprises about 58,000 clones, over 75% of them detected only once. Clones ranked in the top ten supply approximately 0.7% of the sample. The trial excluded patients who had a history of autoimmune disease or who were on systemic immunosuppression. Peripheral blood for TCR sequencing was collected from all dose cohorts at baseline, on cycle 4 day 1, and on cycle 7 day 1. Samples were obtained from an open-label, multicenter, first-in-human phase I dose-escalation trial of ivuxolimab. Adults with locally advanced or metastatic melanoma, renal cell carcinoma, hepatocellular carcinoma or head and neck squamous cell carcinoma were enrolled in the trial. Before TCR sequencing, CD4+ and CD8+ T cells were separately sorted from peripheral blood.

The data are from a study of OX40 agonist ivuxolimab in advanced cancers. With respect to the entire study: Ivuxolimab, which targeted the costimulatory receptor OX40 (CD134), was an agonistic, fully human IgG2 monoclonal antibody. Intravenous ivuxolimab was administered to patients every 2 weeks at six dose levels: 0.01, 0.1, 0.3, 1.5, 3 and 10 mg/kg. Of the roughly 53 patients in dose escalation, about 20 had hepatocellular carcinoma, around 15 had melanoma, 9 had renal cell carcinoma and 9 had head and neck cancer. A male proportion of roughly 85% and a mean age of roughly 58 years, ranging from about 23 to 79, were recorded for the dose-escalation cohort. Patients were allowed to have had prior anti-PD-1, anti-PD-L1 or anti-CTLA-4 therapy, and approximately 39% of the dose-escalation patients had been treated with checkpoint inhibitors. Partial responses were achieved by three dose-escalation patients, of whom one had hepatocellular carcinoma and two had cutaneous melanoma. The purpose of peripheral TCRbeta sequencing was to test whether ivuxolimab changed TCR sequence diversity and led to clonal T-cell expansion. The paper describes the monotherapy dose-escalation part (N of about 50 patients) of the phase I trial of ivuxolimab. What the authors observed across the whole study: At doses from 0.1 to 3.0 mg/kg, clonal expansion was seen in both CD4+ and CD8+ blood T cells between baseline and week 6. After ivuxolimab, CD8+ T cells had more expanded clones than CD4+ T cells on average. Antigen specificity was not determined for the clonally expanded peripheral T cells. Low levels of normalized T-cell clonal expansion were also seen in some patients who did not respond. In the 0.1-3.0 mg/kg groups, partial responders had among the lowest normalized peripheral clonal expansion, particularly in CD8+ T cells.

This TCR came from an adult with an advanced solid tumor such as melanoma, head and neck, liver or kidney cancer. The source was CD4+ or CD8+ T cells sorted from blood, collected in a trial of the OX40 agonist ivuxolimab.

In nucleotides, the sequence is TGTGCCAGTTCCAGTTGGGGACGGGATAGCAATCAGCCCCAGCATTTT. It codes for CASSSWGRDSNQPQHF. The chain uses TRBV19 and TRBJ1-5; 5 matching bases give a weak D call of TRBD1. Sequences LNHDA (CDR1) and SQIVND (CDR2) are obtained from the germline V gene (reference sequence). V and J lose 8 bases and 0 bases, and a span of 17 bases separates them. The CDR3 numbers 16 residues from cysteine through phenylalanine. Only the CDR3 DNA stays, 48 bases, in frame from base 1.